Listed below are T cell receptor beta chains from one sample, sequenced in a study of Ad26.COV2.S vaccination and SARS-CoV-2 variants. This table comes from immunoSEQ multiplex PCR, and its TCRdb copy is limited to in-frame clones, with some not included. The sample records some 480,000 clones, 70% to 90% being singletons. Sequences were derived from peripheral blood, sampled in a trial of Ad26.COV2.S vaccine versus placebo. These receptors all stem from a person between 18 and 65 years old who received the Ad26.COV2.S COVID-19 vaccine or a placebo. The CDR3 runs from the conserved cysteine through the conserved F or W. The D gene is left open where the match is weak. Clone size is stated in some rows and not others, as once, few, many or a class when expanded.

abundance,d_gene,j_gene,v_gene,CDR3nt,CDR3aa
NA,TRBD1,TRBJ1-2,TRBV5-4,TGTGCCAGCAGCCTCCGGGACAGGCCTAACTATGGCTACACCTTC,CASSLRDRPNYGYTF
NA,NA,TRBJ2-1,TRBV2,TGTGCCAGCAGGGGGGGCGGACCTCACTATGAGCAGTTCTTC,CASRGGGPHYEQFF
NA,TRBD2,TRBJ2-2,TRBV5-1,TGCGCCAGCAGCCCGCCAGCGGGGATGAACACCGGGGAGCTGTTTTTT,CASSPPAGMNTGELFF
NA,TRBD1,TRBJ2-2,TRBV19,TGTGCCAGTCGCTCCGGGACAGGCGCGAACACCGGGGAGCTGTTTTTT,CASRSGTGANTGELFF
NA,NA,TRBJ1-1,TRBV28,TGTGCCAGCAGTCCAATCGACGGAATCCAAGCTTTCTTT,CASSPIDGIQAFF
once,NA,TRBJ2-3,TRBV20-1,TGCAGTGCTATCTTCGATACGCAGTATTTT,CSAIFDTQYF
NA,TRBD1,TRBJ1-5,TRBV7-2,TGTGCCAGCAGCCCGGGACAGGGCGGCATGGAGCCCCAGCATTTT,CASSPGQGGMEPQHF
NA,NA,TRBJ2-1,TRBV19,TGTGCCAGTACCCAAAAAAGCAGGGGGGCGAACTACAATGAGCAGTTCTTC,CASTQKSRGANYNEQFF
NA,TRBD1,TRBJ1-2,TRBV19,TGTGCCAGTAGTATCCGGGCGACAGGGCTTAACTATGGCTACACCTTC,CASSIRATGLNYGYTF
NA,NA,TRBJ1-5,TRBV18,TGTGCCAGCTCATTACAGGGCGCTCTACAGCCCCAGCATTTT,CASSLQGALQPQHF
NA,NA,TRBJ2-7,TRBV7-9,TGTGCCAGCAGCTTAGGGGCAACCTACGAGCAGTACTTC,CASSLGATYEQYF
NA,NA,TRBJ2-2,TRBV11-2,TGTGCCAGCAGCCCACGGGACTCATTTTACACCGGGGAGCTGTTTTTT,CASSPRDSFYTGELFF
NA,NA,TRBJ1-5,TRBV4-2,TGTGCCAGCAGCCCGAATCCGGGGGACGAGGGTGGGTTGCCCCAGCATTTT,CASSPNPGDEGGLPQHF
NA,NA,TRBJ1-5,TRBV6-6,TGTGCCAGCAGTCCCAGGGCGAGCAATCAGCCCCAGCATTTT,CASSPRASNQPQHF
NA,NA,TRBJ1-5,TRBV19,TGTGCCAGTAGTATGACAGGCAATCAGCCCCAGCATTTT,CASSMTGNQPQHF
NA,TRBD1,TRBJ1-6,TRBV28,TGTGCCAGCAGAATACCCGGGACAGTTAATTCACCCCTCCACTTT,CASRIPGTVNSPLHF
NA,NA,TRBJ2-2,TRBV19,TGTGCCAGTGCTCCCCCCGGCGTGGTCGGCGGGGAGCTGTTTTTT,CASAPPGVVGGELFF
NA,NA,TRBJ2-4,TRBV15,TGTGCCACCCGACGAGATTTAGCCAAAAACATTCAGTACTTC,CATRRDLAKNIQYF
NA,NA,TRBJ2-6,TRBV27,TGTGCCAGCCAGTCGTGGGGGGCGACAGGGGCCAACGTCCTGACTTTC,CASQSWGATGANVLTF
NA,NA,TRBJ1-5,TRBV18,TGTGCCAGCTCACCTACCATTGGTAGGTATCAGCCCCAGCATTTT,CASSPTIGRYQPQHF
NA,TRBD1,TRBJ2-7,TRBV7-9,TGTGCCAGCAGCCCTAGGGGGGACAGGGGATCCTACGAGCAGTACTTC,CASSPRGDRGSYEQYF
NA,NA,TRBJ1-1,TRBV28,TGTGCCAGCAGTCGAACAGGCACGAACACTGAAGCTTTCTTT,CASSRTGTNTEAFF
few,TRBD2,TRBJ2-2,TRBV2,TGTGCCAGCCGGGGGGGAGTGCACGCCGGGGAGCTGTTTTTT,CASRGGVHAGELFF
NA,NA,TRBJ1-2,TRBV27,TGTGCCAGCAGTTGGCAGGGAACCTATGGCTACACCTTC,CASSWQGTYGYTF
NA,NA,TRBJ1-4,TRBV20-1,TGCAGTGCTAGTTTAAGGTTGGCAACTAATGAAAAACTGTTTTTT,CSASLRLATNEKLFF
NA,NA,TRBJ2-2,TRBV7-9,TGTGCCAGCAGCCCCGTCAGGGCGCGCCCGACCGGGGAGCTGTTTTTT,CASSPVRARPTGELFF
few,NA,TRBJ2-1,TRBV3-1/TRBV3-2,TGTGCCAGCAGCCAAGTTACAGGAAGGAGTGAGCAGTTCTTC,CASSQVTGRSEQFF
NA,NA,TRBJ2-3,TRBV28,TGTGCCAGCAGTAGCCGGGACGGAGGCACAGATACGCAGTATTTT,CASSSRDGGTDTQYF
NA,TRBD1,TRBJ2-7,TRBV19,TGTGCCAGTAGTAGCCATCCAGGGGGCGGCGAGCAGTACTTC,CASSSHPGGGEQYF
NA,NA,TRBJ2-7,TRBV6-6,TGTGCCAGCAGCCTAGGGCCTTCCTACGAGCAGTACTTC,CASSLGPSYEQYF
NA,NA,TRBJ1-2,TRBV25-1,TGTGCCAGCAGTGGAGGGACGGATGGCTACACCTTC,CASSGGTDGYTF
once,NA,TRBJ1-3,TRBV4-2,TGTGCCAGCAGCCAAGCCCCCAACTCTGGAAACACCATATATTTT,CASSQAPNSGNTIYF
NA,NA,TRBJ1-5,TRBV11-2,TGTGCCAGCAGCTTGTTCGGCAGCAATCAGCCCCAGCATTTT,CASSLFGSNQPQHF
few,NA,TRBJ2-7,TRBV4-1,TGCGCCAGCAGCCACCGGGACAATTGGGACGAGCAGTACTTC,CASSHRDNWDEQYF
few,NA,TRBJ2-7,TRBV7-8,TGTGCCAGCAGCTTAGCTGACTCAGGGGCTTACGAGCAGTACTTC,CASSLADSGAYEQYF
NA,NA,TRBJ2-5,TRBV7-2,TGTGCCAGCAGCTTAATGCGGGCGAGGAGTACCGAGACCCAGTACTTC,CASSLMRARSTETQYF
NA,NA,TRBJ2-7,TRBV2,TGTGCCAGCAGTGAGTGGGCGGGTGGGGAGCAGTACTTC,CASSEWAGGEQYF
NA,NA,TRBJ1-2,TRBV19,TGTGCCAGTACTGCCAGGGTAAACTATGGCTACACCTTC,CASTARVNYGYTF
NA,TRBD1,TRBJ1-6,TRBV4-2,TGTGCCAGCAGCCAAGAAGGACAGGGGAATTCACCCCTCCACTTT,CASSQEGQGNSPLHF
NA,TRBD1,TRBJ1-4,TRBV29-1,TGCAGCGTTAGTCGGACAGGGCTGGATGAAAAACTGTTTTTT,CSVSRTGLDEKLFF
NA,NA,TRBJ2-7,TRBV5-4,TGTGCCAGCAGCTTGGACAGGTCTTCCTACGAGCAGTACTTC,CASSLDRSSYEQYF
NA,NA,TRBJ2-5,TRBV7-9,TGTGCCAGCAGCCCCGTTGGCCAAGAGACCCAGTACTTC,CASSPVGQETQYF
NA,TRBD2,TRBJ2-1,TRBV25-1,TGTGCCAGCAGTTTTAGCGGGACTCCGTTCTTC,CASSFSGTPFF
NA,NA,TRBJ2-3,TRBV27,TGTGCCAGCAGCAGCAGGAGGAGCACAGATACGCAGTATTTT,CASSSRRSTDTQYF
NA,NA,TRBJ1-3,TRBV13,TGTGCCAGCAGCGAAGCCGGGGTCCCTCAACCTGGAAACACCATATATTTT,CASSEAGVPQPGNTIYF
NA,NA,TRBJ1-2,TRBV28,TGTGCCAGCAGTGGGGGGAACTATGGCTACACCTTC,CASSGGNYGYTF
NA,NA,TRBJ2-1,TRBV27,TGTGCCAGCAGCCCGGCGGGGACGCCCCGACCCAATGAGCAGTTCTTC,CASSPAGTPRPNEQFF
NA,NA,TRBJ2-2,TRBV4-1,TGCGCCAGCAGCCAACTAGGAAACGGGGAGCTGTTTTTT,CASSQLGNGELFF
NA,NA,TRBJ2-3,TRBV6-5,TGTGCCAGCAGTTACTCTAGGGGGAGCACAGATACGCAGTATTTT,CASSYSRGSTDTQYF
NA,NA,TRBJ2-2,TRBV5-6,TGTGCCAGCAGCTTGGTGTTGAGTCCCGGGGAGCTGTTTTTT,CASSLVLSPGELFF
once,TRBD2,TRBJ2-3,TRBV30,TGTGCCTGGAGTGTACGTCGACTAGCGGGAGAAACCGCAGATACGCAGTATTTT,CAWSVRRLAGETADTQYF
NA,NA,TRBJ1-4,TRBV6-5,TGTGCCAGCTGGGCAGGAGGTAATGGAAAACTGTTTTTT,CASWAGGNGKLFF